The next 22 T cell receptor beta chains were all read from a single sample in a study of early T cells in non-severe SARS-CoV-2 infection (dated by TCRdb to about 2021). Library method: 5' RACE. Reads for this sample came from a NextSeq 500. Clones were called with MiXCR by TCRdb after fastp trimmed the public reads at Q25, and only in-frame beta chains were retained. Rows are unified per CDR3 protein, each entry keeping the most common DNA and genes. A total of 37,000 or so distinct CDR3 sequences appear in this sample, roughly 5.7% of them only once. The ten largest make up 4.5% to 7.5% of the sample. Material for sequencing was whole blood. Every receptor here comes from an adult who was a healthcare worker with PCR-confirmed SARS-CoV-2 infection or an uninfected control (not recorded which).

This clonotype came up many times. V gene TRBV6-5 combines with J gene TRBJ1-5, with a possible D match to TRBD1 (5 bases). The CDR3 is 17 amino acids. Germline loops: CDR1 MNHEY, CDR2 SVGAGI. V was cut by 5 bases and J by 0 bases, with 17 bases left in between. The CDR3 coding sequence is TGTGCCAGCAGTCCTATAGGAGGGGCCTATAGCAATCAGCCCCAGCATTTT. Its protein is CASSPIGGAYSNQPQHF.

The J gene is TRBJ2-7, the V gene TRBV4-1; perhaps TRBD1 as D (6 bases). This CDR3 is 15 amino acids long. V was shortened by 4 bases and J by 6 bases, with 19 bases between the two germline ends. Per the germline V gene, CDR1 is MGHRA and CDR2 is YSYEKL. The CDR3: CASSLGAGDMGEQYF. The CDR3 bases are TGCGCCAGCAGCCTCGGCGCCGGGGACATGGGCGAGCAGTACTTC.

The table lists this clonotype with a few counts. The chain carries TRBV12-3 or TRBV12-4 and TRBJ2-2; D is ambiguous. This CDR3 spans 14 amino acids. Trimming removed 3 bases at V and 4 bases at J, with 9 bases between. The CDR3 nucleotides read TGTGCCAGCAGTTTTAACGAATTCACCGGGGAGCTGTTTTTT. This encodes CASSFNEFTGELFF.

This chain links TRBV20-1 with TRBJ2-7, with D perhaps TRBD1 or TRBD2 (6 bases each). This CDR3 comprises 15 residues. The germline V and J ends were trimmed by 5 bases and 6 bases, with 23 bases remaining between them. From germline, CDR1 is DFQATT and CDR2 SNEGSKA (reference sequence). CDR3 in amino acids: CSAGLGGPVAAEQYF. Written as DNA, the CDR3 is TGCAGTGCTGGACTGGGGGGCCCCGTCGCAGCCGAGCAGTACTTC.

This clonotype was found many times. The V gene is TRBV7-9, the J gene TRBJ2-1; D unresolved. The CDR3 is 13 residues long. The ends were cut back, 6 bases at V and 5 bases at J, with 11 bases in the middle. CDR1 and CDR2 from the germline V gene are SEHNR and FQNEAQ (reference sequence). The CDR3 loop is CASSSSPHNEQFF. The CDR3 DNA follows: TGTGCCAGCAGTTCCTCGCCCCACAATGAGCAGTTCTTC. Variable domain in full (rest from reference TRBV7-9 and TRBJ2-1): DTGVSQNPRHKITKRGQNVTFRCDPISEHNRLYWYRQTLGQGPEFLTYFQNEAQLEKSRLLSDRFSAERPKGSFSTLEIQRTEQGDSAMYLCASSSSPHNEQFFGPGTRLTVL.

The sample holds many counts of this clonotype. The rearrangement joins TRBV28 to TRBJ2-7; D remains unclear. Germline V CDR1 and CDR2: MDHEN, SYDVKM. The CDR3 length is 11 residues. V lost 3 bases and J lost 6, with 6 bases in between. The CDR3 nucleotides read TGTGCCAGCAGTTTGAGAGGCGAGCAGTACTTC. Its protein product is CASSLRGEQYF.

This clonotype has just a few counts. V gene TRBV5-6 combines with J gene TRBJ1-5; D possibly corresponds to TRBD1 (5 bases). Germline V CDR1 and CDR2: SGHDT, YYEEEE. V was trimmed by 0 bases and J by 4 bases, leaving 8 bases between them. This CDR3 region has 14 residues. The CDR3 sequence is CASSLVGGNQPQHF. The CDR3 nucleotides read TGTGCCAGCAGCTTGGTGGGGGGTAATCAGCCCCAGCATTTT.

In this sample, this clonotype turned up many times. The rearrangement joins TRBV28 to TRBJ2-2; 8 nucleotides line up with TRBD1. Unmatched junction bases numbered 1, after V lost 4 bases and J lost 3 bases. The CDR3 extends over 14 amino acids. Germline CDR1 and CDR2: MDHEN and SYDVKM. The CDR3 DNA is TGTGCCAGCAGTTCGGGACAGGACACCGGGGAGCTGTTTTTT. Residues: CASSSGQDTGELFF.

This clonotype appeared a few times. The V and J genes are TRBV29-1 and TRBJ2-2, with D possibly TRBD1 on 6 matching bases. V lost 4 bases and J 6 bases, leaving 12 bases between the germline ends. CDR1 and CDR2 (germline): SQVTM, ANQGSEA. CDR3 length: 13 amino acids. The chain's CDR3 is CSVGDTVAGELFF. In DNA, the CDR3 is TGCAGCGTTGGGGACACCGTGGCCGGGGAGCTGTTTTTT.

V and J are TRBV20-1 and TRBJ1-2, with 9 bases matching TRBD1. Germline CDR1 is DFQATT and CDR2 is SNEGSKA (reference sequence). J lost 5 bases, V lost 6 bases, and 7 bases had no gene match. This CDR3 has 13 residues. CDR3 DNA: TGCAGTGCGTCTGGGACAGGGACTTATGGCTACACCTTC. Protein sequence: CSASGTGTYGYTF.

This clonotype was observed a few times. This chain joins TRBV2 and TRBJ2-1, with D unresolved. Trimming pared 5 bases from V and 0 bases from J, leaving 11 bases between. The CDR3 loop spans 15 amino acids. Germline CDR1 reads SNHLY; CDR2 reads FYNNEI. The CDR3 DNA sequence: TGTGCCAGCAGTAAAGATGATTTCTCCTACAATGAGCAGTTCTTC. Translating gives CASSKDDFSYNEQFF.

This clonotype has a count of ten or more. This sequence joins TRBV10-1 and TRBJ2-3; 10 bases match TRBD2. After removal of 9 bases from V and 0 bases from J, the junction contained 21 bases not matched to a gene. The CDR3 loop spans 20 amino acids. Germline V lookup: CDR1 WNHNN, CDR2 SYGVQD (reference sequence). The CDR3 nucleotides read TGCGCCAGAGGGAGGACTAGCGGAGGGAGTGGAGCGGCTAGCACAGATACGCAGTATTTT. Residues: CARGRTSGGSGAASTDTQYF.

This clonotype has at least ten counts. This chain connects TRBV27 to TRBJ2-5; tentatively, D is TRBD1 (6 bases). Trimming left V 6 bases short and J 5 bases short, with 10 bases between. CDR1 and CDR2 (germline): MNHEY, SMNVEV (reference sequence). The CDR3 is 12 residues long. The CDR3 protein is CASRGARETQYF. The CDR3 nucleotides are TGTGCCAGCAGGGGGGCTCGGGAGACCCAGTACTTC.

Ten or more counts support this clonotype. CDR3: CASSPGRGGDEQYF. The DNA of the CDR3 is TGTGCCAGCAGCCCCGGACGAGGAGGGGACGAGCAGTACTTC. This chain joins TRBV7-2 and TRBJ2-7, with TRBD2 as a possible D gene (6 bases). Trimming left V 5 bases short and J 5 bases short, with 16 bases between. The germline gives CDR1 SGHTA, CDR2 FQGNSA. This CDR3 has 14 residues.

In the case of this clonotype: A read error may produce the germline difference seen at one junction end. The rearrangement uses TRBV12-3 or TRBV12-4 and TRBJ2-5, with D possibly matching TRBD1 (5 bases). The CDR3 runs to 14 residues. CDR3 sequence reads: CASSLGREQESQYF. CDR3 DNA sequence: TGTGCCAGCAGTTTAGGCAGGGAACAAGAGTCCCAGTACTTC.

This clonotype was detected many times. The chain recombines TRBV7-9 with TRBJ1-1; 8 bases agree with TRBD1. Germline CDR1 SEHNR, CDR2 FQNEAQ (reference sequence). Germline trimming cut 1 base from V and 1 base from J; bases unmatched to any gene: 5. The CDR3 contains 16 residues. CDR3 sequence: CASSLETGGRNTEAFF. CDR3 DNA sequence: TGTGCCAGCAGCTTAGAAACAGGGGGGCGGAACACTGAAGCTTTCTTT.

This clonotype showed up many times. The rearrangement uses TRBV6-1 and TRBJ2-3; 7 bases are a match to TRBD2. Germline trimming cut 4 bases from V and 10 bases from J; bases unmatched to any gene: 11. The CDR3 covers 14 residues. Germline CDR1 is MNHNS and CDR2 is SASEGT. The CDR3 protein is CASSGGGSGRAQYF. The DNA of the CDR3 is TGTGCCAGCAGTGGAGGCGGGAGCGGTCGGGCGCAGTATTTT.

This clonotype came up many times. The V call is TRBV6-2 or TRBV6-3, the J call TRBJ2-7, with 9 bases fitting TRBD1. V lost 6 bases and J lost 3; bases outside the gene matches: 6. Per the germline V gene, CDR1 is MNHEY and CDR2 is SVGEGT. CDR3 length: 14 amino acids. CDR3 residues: CASRGTGMGYEQYF. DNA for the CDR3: TGTGCCAGCAGGGGGACAGGGATGGGCTACGAGCAGTACTTC.

The chain's CDR3 is CASSYSVRTGDGYTF. In DNA, the CDR3 is TGTGCCAGCAGTTACTCTGTCCGCACTGGTGATGGCTACACCTTC. This rearrangement joins TRBV6-2 or TRBV6-3 to TRBJ1-2; no firm D call. CDR3 length: 15 residues. V lost 0 bases to trimming and J lost 6 bases, with 14 bases between them. The germline V gene has CDR1 MNHEY and CDR2 SVGEGT.

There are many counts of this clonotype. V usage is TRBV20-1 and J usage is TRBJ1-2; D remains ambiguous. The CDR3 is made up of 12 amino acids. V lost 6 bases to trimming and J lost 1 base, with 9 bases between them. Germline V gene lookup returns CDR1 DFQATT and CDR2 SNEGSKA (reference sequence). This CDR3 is CSASGLNYGYTF. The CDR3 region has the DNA TGCAGTGCCTCCGGACTTAACTATGGCTACACCTTC.

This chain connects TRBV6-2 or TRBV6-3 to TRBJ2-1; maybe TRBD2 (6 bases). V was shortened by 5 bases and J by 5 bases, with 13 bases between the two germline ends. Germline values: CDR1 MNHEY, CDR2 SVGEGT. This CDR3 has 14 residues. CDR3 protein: CASSRNGLHNEQFF. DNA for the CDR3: TGTGCCAGCAGTCGTAACGGACTACACAATGAGCAGTTCTTC.

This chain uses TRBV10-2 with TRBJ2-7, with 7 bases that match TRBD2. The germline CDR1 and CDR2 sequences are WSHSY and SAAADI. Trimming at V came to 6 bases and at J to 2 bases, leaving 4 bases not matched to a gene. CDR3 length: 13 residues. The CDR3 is CASSWGTTYEQYF. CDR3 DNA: TGCGCCAGCAGCTGGGGGACTACCTACGAGCAGTACTTC.